Presented here are 32 T cell receptor beta chains from one specimen sequenced in a study of shared clonotypes between healthy human individuals. Sequencing was performed with immunoSEQ multiplex PCR; in TCRdb, only in-frame clones are kept and a portion is missing. The sample has about 1 million clones, about 75% seen once; the top ten hold nearly 1.5%. The sequencing input was memory CD4+ T cells sorted from blood. Sample subset: CD45RA-negative fraction. The receptor set was obtained from a man aged 18 to 29 in good health.

This chain links TRBV7-3 with TRBJ1-1; no definite D call. The V gene lost 4 bases and the J gene lost 4 bases, with 10 bases spanning the gap. CDR1 is SGHTA and CDR2 is FQGTGA in the germline V gene. CDR3 length: 13 amino acids. CDR3: CASSSTLFTEAFF. CDR3 bases: TGTGCCAGCAGCTCGACCCTATTCACTGAAGCTTTCTTT. The full variable domain, with the rest looked up from reference TRBV7-3 and TRBJ1-1, is GAGVSQTPSNKVTEKGKYVELRCDPISGHTALYWYRQSLGQGPEFLIYFQGTGAADDSGLPNDRFFAVRPEGSVSTLKIQRTERGDSAVYLCASSSTLFTEAFFGQGTRLTVV.

The rearrangement joins TRBV11-2 to TRBJ1-2; 7 bases agree with TRBD1. CDR3 length equals 16 residues. V was pared by 6 bases and J by 7 bases, with 17 bases of the junction left unmatched. From germline, CDR1 is SGHAT and CDR2 FQNNGV. The CDR3 sequence is CASRPLIGGAWFGYTF. The CDR3 DNA sequence: TGTGCCAGCAGGCCTCTAATAGGGGGCGCTTGGTTTGGCTACACCTTC.

The sample holds a few counts of this clone. The chain employs TRBV19 and TRBJ2-6; 9 bases agree with TRBD2. The CDR3 runs 21 residues. Germline trimming cut 1 base from V and 0 bases from J; bases unmatched to any gene: 13. The germline V gene encodes CDR1 LNHDA and CDR2 SQIVND (reference sequence). CDR3 residues: CASSIGVTSGARGSGANVLTF. The CDR3 bases are TGTGCCAGTAGTATAGGTGTGACTAGCGGAGCGAGGGGCTCTGGGGCCAACGTCCTGACTTTC.

The gene calls are TRBV5-1 and TRBJ1-4; TRBD1 aligns across 9 bases. The CDR3 extends over 14 amino acids. Germline V CDR1 and CDR2: SGHRS, YFSETQ. Trimming removed 3 bases from V and 3 bases from J; junction bases left unmatched: 0. The CDR3 protein is CASSWDRANEKLFF. CDR3 bases: TGCGCCAGCAGCTGGGACAGGGCTAATGAAAAACTGTTTTTT.

The rearrangement links TRBV10-3 to TRBJ2-2; no definite D call. The CDR3 consists of 13 residues. CDR1 is ENHRY, CDR2 SYGVKD, per germline. Trimming took off 3 bases at V and 2 bases at J, with 4 bases between the two ends. The CDR3 sequence: CAISDRNTGELFF. The DNA of the CDR3 is TGTGCCATCAGTGACCGTAACACCGGGGAGCTGTTTTTT.

The chain combines TRBV18 with TRBJ2-3; D remains unclear. Trimming shortened V by 2 bases and J by 6 bases, and 6 bases separated the two germline ends. The CDR3 covers 12 residues. Germline assignment: CDR1 KGHSH and CDR2 LQKENI. CDR3 region: CASSPIGDTQYF. The CDR3 DNA follows: TGTGCCAGCTCACCAATTGGGGATACGCAGTATTTT. The variable domain in full, completed from reference TRBV18 and TRBJ2-3, reads NAGVMQNPRHLVRRRGQEARLRCSPMKGHSHVYWYRQLPEEGLKFMVYLQKENIIDESGMPKERFSAEFPKEGPSILRIQQVVRGDSAAYFCASSPIGDTQYFGPGTRLTVL.

This chain uses TRBV30 with TRBJ1-2, with D possibly matching TRBD1 (6 bases). Germline loops: CDR1 GTSNPN, CDR2 SVGIG (reference sequence). Trimming left V 2 bases short and J 12 bases short, with 13 bases between. The CDR3 consists of 11 residues. The DNA for the CDR3 is TGTGCCTGGAGTTCGACGGACAGTCACACCTTC. This translates into CAWSSTDSHTF.

V is TRBV11-2 and J is TRBJ1-6, with a tentative D call TRBD1 (5 bases). The CDR3 extends over 17 amino acids. V lost 5 bases and J 3 bases, leaving 17 bases between the germline ends. Germline V gives CDR1 SGHAT, CDR2 FQNNGV. The CDR3 DNA reads as TGTGCCAGCAGCCCGGAAGTGCTGAGGGGCTATAATTCACCCCTCCACTTT. This gives the protein CASSPEVLRGYNSPLHF.

The rearrangement links TRBV7-2 to TRBJ2-5, with TRBD2 as a possible D gene (5 bases). V was pared by 2 bases and J by 5 bases, with 12 bases between. The CDR3 sequence is 14 residues long. In germline, CDR1 is SGHTA, CDR2 FQGNSA. Written as DNA, the CDR3 is TGTGCCAGCAGCTTAATCTCGGGGTCGGAGACCCAGTACTTC. Protein sequence: CASSLISGSETQYF.

This clone appeared a few times. This rearrangement joins TRBV4-3 to TRBJ2-3; tentatively, D is TRBD2 (5 bases). The CDR3 has 17 residues. CDR1 and CDR2 from the germline V gene are LGHNA and YSLEER. V lost 0 bases, J lost 1 base, and 14 bases lay in between. Written as DNA, the CDR3 is TGCGCCAGCAGCCAAGAATCTAAGGCGGGCGGCACAGATACGCAGTATTTT. Translating gives CASSQESKAGGTDTQYF.

The chain couples TRBV2 to TRBJ1-1; TRBD1 aligns across 7 bases. Per germline, CDR1 SNHLY and CDR2 FYNNEI. Germline trimming cut 6 bases from V and 1 base from J; bases unmatched to any gene: 11. CDR3 length: 16 residues. The CDR3 region has the DNA TGTGCCAGCAGGTATTCGGAGGGGGCCACGAACACTGAAGCTTTCTTT. Its protein product is CASRYSEGATNTEAFF.

The chain recombines TRBV5-6 with TRBJ1-4; D possibly corresponds to TRBD1 (5 bases). The CDR3 has 14 residues. V was trimmed by 0 bases and J by 4 bases, leaving 7 bases between them. The germline V gene encodes CDR1 SGHDT and CDR2 YYEEEE. CDR3 DNA sequence: TGTGCCAGCAGCTTGGGACAGCATAATGAAAAACTGTTTTTT. Amino acid sequence: CASSLGQHNEKLFF.

This sequence joins TRBV27 and TRBJ2-2, with D possibly being TRBD1 or TRBD2 (5 bases each). V shed 5 bases and J shed 4 bases, with 11 bases lying between them. This CDR3 spans 14 amino acids. Germline V lookup: CDR1 MNHEY, CDR2 SMNVEV (reference sequence). The CDR3 loop is CASSQGVPTGELFF. The CDR3 nucleotides read TGTGCCAGCAGTCAGGGAGTCCCCACCGGGGAGCTGTTTTTT.

The V gene is TRBV11-3, the J gene TRBJ1-6; D uncertain. With 5 bases removed from V and 0 bases from J, the gap between germline ends came to 5 bases. Germline V CDR1 and CDR2: SGHNT, YENEEA. The CDR3 is made up of 14 amino acids. CDR3 loop: CASSLSSYNSPLHF. The CDR3 DNA follows: TGTGCCAGCAGCCTAAGCTCCTATAATTCACCCCTCCACTTT.

V is TRBV11-2 and J is TRBJ1-6; 9 bases fit TRBD1. Germline V lookup: CDR1 SGHAT, CDR2 FQNNGV. CDR3 length: 15 amino acids. The ends lost 6 bases at V and 7 bases at J; junction bases unmatched: 7. CDR3 coding DNA: TGTGCCAGCAGTCCAGGACAGGGGACAAATTCACCCCTCCACTTT. Its protein product is CASSPGQGTNSPLHF.

CDR3 sequence reads: CASGLGTANEKLFF. The CDR3 region has the DNA TGTGCTAGTGGTTTGGGGACAGCTAATGAAAAACTGTTTTTT. The genes are TRBV12-5 and TRBJ1-4, with D perhaps TRBD1 (6 bases). Germline CDR1 LGHNT, CDR2 FRNRAP. The CDR3 loop spans 14 amino acids. V was pared by 1 base and J by 3 bases, with 6 bases between.

V gene TRBV30 combines with J gene TRBJ2-5, with no clear D. Germline lookup yields CDR1 GTSNPN and CDR2 SVGIG (reference sequence). V was clipped by 6 bases and J by 5 bases, with 10 bases between them. The CDR3 sequence is 11 residues long. In nucleotides, the CDR3 is TGTGCCTGTGCCGGTAGGGAGACCCAGTACTTC. Translation gives CACAGRETQYF.

The chain joins TRBV4-3 to TRBJ1-2; D gene ambiguous. Germline V gene sequence: CDR1 LGHNA, CDR2 YSLEER. This CDR3 is built from 17 residues. The V end was cut by 0 bases, the J end by 4 bases, with 18 bases between. CDR3 in DNA: TGCGCCAGCAGCCAAGACGCGGTCGCCAGGTGGGCCTATGGCTACACCTTC. As protein: CASSQDAVARWAYGYTF.

The rearrangement links TRBV5-5 to TRBJ2-6, with 8 bases identical to TRBD1. This CDR3 has 18 residues. Trimming at V came to 4 bases and at J to 0 bases, leaving 9 bases not matched to a gene. Germline V gene lookup returns CDR1 SGHKS and CDR2 YYEKEE (reference sequence). CDR3 bases: TGTGCCAGCAGCGGGTGGGGACAGGCGAACTCTGGGGCCAACGTCCTGACTTTC. This codes for CASSGWGQANSGANVLTF.

This clone came up a few times. The chain joins TRBV5-4 to TRBJ1-1, with no clear D. V lost 2 bases to trimming and J lost 1 base, with 6 bases between them. This CDR3 has 13 amino acids. CDR1 is SGHNT and CDR2 is YYREEE in the germline V gene (reference sequence). The CDR3 loop reads CASSLSENTEAFF. The CDR3 nucleotides read TGTGCCAGCAGCTTATCGGAGAACACTGAAGCTTTCTTT. The entire variable domain, with the rest obtained from reference TRBV5-4 and TRBJ1-1, is as follows: ETGVTQSPTHLIKTRGQQVTLRCSSQSGHNTVSWYQQALGQGPQFIFQYYREEENGRGNFPPRFSGLQFPNYSSELNVNALELDDSALYLCASSLSENTEAFFGQGTRLTVV.

About this clone: Since a much larger clone is just one base distant, this may be a read error. The rearrangement joins TRBV29-1 to TRBJ1-1; the D is unclear. The CDR3 spans 12 residues. V gave up 8 bases and J gave up 1 base, with 11 bases separating them. The V gene's germline CDR1 is SQVTM and CDR2 ANQGSEA. The CDR3 region is CSPLTGNTEAFF. CDR3 bases: TGCAGCCCCTTAACGGGGAACACTGAAGCTTTCTTT. Full variable domain (remainder filled in from reference TRBV29-1 and TRBJ1-1): SAVISQKPSRDICQRGTSLTIQCQVDSQVTMMFWYRQQPGQSLTLIATANQGSEATYESGFVIDKFPISRPNLTFSTLTVSNMSPEDSSIYLCSPLTGNTEAFFGQGTRLTVV.

This clone came up a few times. The rearrangement uses TRBV7-2 and TRBJ2-7, with 12 bases lining up with TRBD2. The J segment lost 6 bases and the V segment lost 3 bases, leaving 9 bases of the junction unmatched. This CDR3 region has 16 residues. Germline CDR1 SGHTA, CDR2 FQGNSA. The DNA for the CDR3 is TGTGCCAGCAGCTTCGACGGACTAGCGGGAAGCTCCGAGCAGTACTTC. Protein sequence: CASSFDGLAGSSEQYF.

V usage is TRBV5-8 and J usage is TRBJ2-5; D perhaps matches TRBD1 (5 bases). Trimming removed 1 base at V and 1 base at J, with 8 bases between. The CDR3 contains 14 residues. Looked up from germline, CDR1 is SGHTS and CDR2 is YDEGEE. The CDR3 protein is CASSLTTVQETQYF. DNA of the CDR3: TGTGCCAGCAGCTTGACGACAGTCCAAGAGACCCAGTACTTC.

This rearrangement joins TRBV18 to TRBJ1-1, with D possibly being TRBD1 (5 bases). Germline V gene lookup returns CDR1 KGHSH and CDR2 LQKENI. V was cut by 4 bases and J by 1 base, with 10 bases left in between. The CDR3 covers 14 residues. The CDR3: CASSRTGQNTEAFF. In nucleotides, the CDR3 is TGTGCCAGCTCACGGACGGGGCAGAACACTGAAGCTTTCTTT.

The genes are TRBV10-2 and TRBJ2-6; D unclear. CDR3 length: 13 residues. V lost 7 bases, J lost 2 bases, and 6 bases lay in between. CDR1 is WSHSY and CDR2 is SAAADI in the germline V gene. The CDR3 protein is CASIVAGANVLTF. The CDR3 DNA reads TGCGCCAGCATAGTCGCTGGGGCCAACGTCCTGACTTTC.

This sequence joins TRBV6-6 and TRBJ2-1; 8 bases are shared with TRBD2. With V trimmed by 5 bases and J by 5 bases, 8 bases remained unmatched. CDR3 length equals 15 residues. Germline V lookup: CDR1 MNHNY, CDR2 SVGAGI (reference sequence). The CDR3 reads CASSPSGLANNEQFF. DNA of the CDR3: TGTGCCAGCAGTCCCTCCGGACTAGCCAACAATGAGCAGTTCTTC.

The rearrangement links TRBV5-6 to TRBJ2-7, with D unclear. CDR3 length: 16 amino acids. V was trimmed by 2 bases and J by 0 bases, leaving 15 bases between them. The germline CDR1 and CDR2 sequences are SGHDT and YYEEEE. The CDR3 DNA sequence: TGTGCCAGCAGCTTTTTGGGTACGAGTTCCTCCTACGAGCAGTACTTC. Its translation is CASSFLGTSSSYEQYF.

This rearrangement joins TRBV15 to TRBJ2-5, with D possibly matching TRBD2 (6 bases). This CDR3 contains 17 residues. Deletions cut 0 bases from V and 2 bases from J, with 16 bases between. Germline loops: CDR1 LNHNV, CDR2 YYDKDF (reference sequence). This CDR3 is CATSRERAGALQETQYF. As DNA, the CDR3 is TGTGCCACCAGCAGAGAACGAGCGGGCGCCCTTCAAGAGACCCAGTACTTC.

V usage is TRBV6-6 and J usage is TRBJ2-7, with D unresolved. With 7 bases removed from V and 0 bases from J, the gap between germline ends came to 10 bases. This CDR3 is built from 13 residues. The germline CDR1 and CDR2 sequences are MNHNY and SVGAGI (reference sequence). The chain's CDR3 is CASIGRYSYEQYF. CDR3 DNA: TGTGCCAGCATTGGACGGTACTCCTACGAGCAGTACTTC.

The chain combines TRBV5-1 with TRBJ1-1; D call uncertain. Germline V lookup: CDR1 SGHRS, CDR2 YFSETQ. Trimming left V 1 base short and J 0 bases short, with 4 bases between. CDR3 size: 13 residues. This CDR3 is CASSLMMNTEAFF. The CDR3 DNA reads TGCGCCAGCAGCTTGATGATGAACACTGAAGCTTTCTTT.

V gene TRBV19 combines with J gene TRBJ1-6, with 10 bases aligning to TRBD1. V lost 3 bases to trimming and J lost 8 bases; unmatched junction nucleotides: 1. This CDR3 has 14 amino acids. In germline, CDR1 is LNHDA, CDR2 SQIVND (reference sequence). The DNA for the CDR3 is TGTGCCAGTAGTATTGGGACAGGGGATTCACCCCTCCACTTT. It encodes CASSIGTGDSPLHF.

In nucleotides, the CDR3 is TGCGCCAGCAGCTTGGTACTAGTCGGCACAGATACGCAGTATTTT. Its protein product is CASSLVLVGTDTQYF. The chain combines TRBV5-1 with TRBJ2-3; possible D gene TRBD2, 5 bases. V was cut by 0 bases and J by 1 base, with 9 bases left in between. Germline V gene sequence: CDR1 SGHRS, CDR2 YFSETQ. The CDR3 sequence is 15 residues long.